The present TCR beta chain was sequenced within a study of cytomegalovirus exposure and HLA in healthy donors. The PCR ran on 60 Vbeta and 13 Jbeta primers. The data were produced by immunoSEQ multiplex PCR, yet TCRdb's version contains in-frame clones alone and is incomplete. The repertoire holds approximately 190,000 clones, with about four fifths as singletons. This CDR3 has 16 amino acids. The germline CDR1 and CDR2 sequences are SGDLS and YYNGEE. The J segment lost 0 bases and the V segment lost 4 bases, leaving 7 bases of the junction unmatched. Sequencing was carried out using PBMCs. This TCR came from a woman aged 50 to 60 in good health and CMV-seropositive. This chain links TRBV9 with TRBJ1-2; the match to TRBD1 covers 9 bases. CDR3 nucleotides: TGTGCCAGCAGCCCCGGACAGGGGAAAGCTAACTATGGCTACACCTTC. It specifies CASSPGQGKANYGYTF.